The 20 T cell receptor beta chains in this list originate from one sample, sequenced in a study. In TCRdb, the 5' RACE reads were re-called with MiXCR into one record per CDR3 protein. The sample carries around 50,000 distinct CDR3 sequences, 28% recorded once. Sequencing was done on a sample of tumor-infiltrating memory CD4+ T cells sorted from the breast tumor. Stated subset: memory CD4+ T cells, CD4+CD45RO+CD25-. These receptors came from a female donor with breast cancer.

The V call is TRBV7-9, the J call TRBJ1-2; TRBD1 is a possible D gene (6 bases). This CDR3 has 15 amino acids. The ends were cut back, 5 bases at V and 8 bases at J, with 21 bases in the middle. The germline V gene has CDR1 SEHNR and CDR2 FQNEAQ (reference sequence). Here the CDR3 reads CASSPELAGAYGYTF. The CDR3 bases are TGTGCCAGCAGCCCAGAACTGGCAGGGGCATACGGCTACACCTTC.

The chain employs TRBV7-2 and TRBJ2-1, with D maybe TRBD2 (6 bases). Per the germline V gene, CDR1 is SGHTA and CDR2 is FQGNSA. Trimming removed 7 bases from V and 0 bases from J, with 13 bases in between. The CDR3 runs to 15 residues. The CDR3 spells CASTHGTPSYNEQFF. In DNA form, the CDR3 reads TGTGCCAGCACTCATGGGACTCCCTCCTACAATGAGCAGTTCTTC.

This chain uses TRBV5-1 with TRBJ2-3; possible D gene TRBD1, 6 bases. There are 14 residues in the CDR3. Germline lookup yields CDR1 SGHRS and CDR2 YFSETQ. Trimming stripped 0 bases from V and 5 bases from J, with 10 bases between. CDR3 DNA sequence: TGCGCCAGCAGCTTGGGACAGGTGGGAGATACGCAGTATTTT. It specifies CASSLGQVGDTQYF.

This clonotype was seen a few times. The V gene is TRBV7-9, the J gene TRBJ2-1; D gene ambiguous. CDR3 length equals 15 residues. Trimming pared 6 bases from V and 7 bases from J, leaving 19 bases between. Germline loops: CDR1 SEHNR, CDR2 FQNEAQ (reference sequence). CDR3 protein: CASSLANMPRNEQFF. As DNA, the CDR3 is TGTGCCAGCAGTCTCGCAAACATGCCTAGGAATGAGCAGTTCTTC.

The genes are TRBV5-6 and TRBJ1-1; 10 bases align to TRBD1. The ends lost 4 bases at V and 7 bases at J; junction bases unmatched: 10. Germline V gene lookup returns CDR1 SGHDT and CDR2 YYEEEE. The CDR3 runs to 15 residues. CDR3: CASSPLGQGNVEAFF. The CDR3 coding sequence is TGTGCCAGCAGCCCCCTGGGACAGGGGAACGTTGAAGCTTTCTTT.

This rearrangement joins TRBV12-3 or TRBV12-4 to TRBJ1-6, with D uncertain. The length of the CDR3 is 13 residues. V lost 2 bases, J lost 8 bases, and 7 bases lay in between. DNA for the CDR3: TGTGCCAGCAGTTTAACCGGGGATTCACCCCTCCACTTT. Encoded protein: CASSLTGDSPLHF.

At least ten counts were recorded for this clonotype. The genes are TRBV5-1 and TRBJ1-2; D is uncertain. Trimming pared 4 bases from V and 2 bases from J, leaving 6 bases between. This CDR3 has 12 residues. Germline CDR1 reads SGHRS; CDR2 reads YFSETQ. The CDR3 sequence: CASSGANYGYTF. In DNA, the CDR3 is TGCGCCAGCAGCGGAGCCAACTATGGCTACACCTTC.

This chain links TRBV6-5 with TRBJ2-7; perhaps TRBD1 as D (6 bases). V lost 4 bases and J 2 bases, leaving 9 bases between the germline ends. Per the germline V gene, CDR1 is MNHEY and CDR2 is SVGAGI. The CDR3 covers 13 residues. The CDR3 loop is CASSSGGPYEQYF. CDR3 nucleotides: TGTGCCAGCAGTTCTGGGGGCCCCTACGAGCAGTACTTC.

This clonotype was counted between two and nine times. The chain couples TRBV5-1 to TRBJ1-1; TRBD1 aligns across 7 bases. The CDR3 extends over 15 amino acids. V shed 4 bases and J 5 bases; nucleotides not matched to a gene: 11. Germline V gene data show CDR1 as SGHRS and CDR2 as YFSETQ. The CDR3 reads CASSDLQGRTTEAFF. CDR3 coding DNA: TGCGCCAGCAGCGACTTACAGGGGAGGACGACTGAAGCTTTCTTT.

This chain joins TRBV20-1 and TRBJ1-2; D unclear. Trimming took off 5 bases at V and 0 bases at J, with 10 bases between the two ends. Germline CDR1 reads DFQATT; CDR2 reads SNEGSKA (reference sequence). The CDR3 runs to 13 residues. The CDR3 region is CSAGSGANYGYTF. CDR3 nucleotide sequence: TGCAGTGCTGGGTCCGGAGCTAACTATGGCTACACCTTC.

A few counts support this clonotype. The V gene is TRBV5-1, the J gene TRBJ2-6; maybe TRBD1 (5 bases). Germline lookup yields CDR1 SGHRS and CDR2 YFSETQ. The CDR3 is made up of 15 amino acids. With 4 bases removed from V and 1 base from J, the gap between germline ends came to 9 bases. This chain's CDR3 is CASSPQGSGANVLTF. The DNA for the CDR3 is TGCGCCAGCAGCCCCCAGGGTTCTGGGGCCAACGTCCTGACTTTC.

There are a few counts of this clonotype. The chain joins TRBV6-2 or TRBV6-3 to TRBJ1-4, with a weak D call TRBD1 (5 bases). This CDR3 is built from 14 residues. Per the germline V gene, CDR1 is MNHEY and CDR2 is SVGEGT. Trimming removed 10 bases at V and 8 bases at J, with 20 bases between. Here the CDR3 DNA reads TGTGCCACCCATCGTGGGGACGCGGCCGAAAAACTGTTTTTT. Translated: CATHRGDAAEKLFF.

This clonotype has ten or more counts. This chain links TRBV15 with TRBJ1-2; 8 positions match TRBD1. V was clipped by 1 base and J by 3 bases; unmatched bases: 4. Germline CDR1 reads LNHNV; CDR2 reads YYDKDF (reference sequence). The CDR3 runs 15 residues. CDR3 coding DNA: TGTGCCACCAGCAGAGGCGGACAGGGCGACTATGGCTACACCTTC. Its protein product is CATSRGGQGDYGYTF.

The V and J genes are TRBV5-1 and TRBJ2-3; 8 positions agree with TRBD2. The CDR3 sequence is 14 residues long. V lost 7 bases to trimming and J lost 4 bases; unmatched junction nucleotides: 8. The germline V gene has CDR1 SGHRS and CDR2 YFSETQ. CDR3 amino acids: CASSREGLADTQYF. CDR3 nucleotides: TGCGCCAGCTCACGGGAGGGCCTCGCAGATACGCAGTATTTT.

This clonotype has more than one count but fewer than ten. The chain combines TRBV12-3 or TRBV12-4 with TRBJ2-2, with D perhaps TRBD2 (6 bases). The V end was cut by 3 bases, the J end by 1 base, with 12 bases between. The CDR3 covers 16 residues. The CDR3 coding sequence is TGTGCCAGCAGTTTCTGGAATAGCGGGAACACCGGGGAGCTGTTTTTT. Protein product: CASSFWNSGNTGELFF.

This clonotype was counted between two and nine times. Since no conserved phenylalanine or tryptophan closes the CDR3, a read error is the likely cause. The V gene is TRBV6-5, the J gene TRBJ2-7; D is possibly TRBD1 (6 bases). CDR1 is MNHEY, CDR2 SVGAGI, per germline. This CDR3 region has 15 residues. Trimming shortened V by 4 bases and J by 4 bases, and 17 bases separated the two germline ends. The CDR3 region is CASSSRGHAPYEQYL. The CDR3 DNA sequence: TGTGCCAGCAGTTCCCGGGGACACGCACCGTACGAGCAGTACCTC.

This clonotype was counted a few times. This may come from a read error, since a much larger clone is one base off. The genes are TRBV12-3 or TRBV12-4 and TRBJ2-7; D is unresolved. This CDR3 spans 11 amino acids. The V end was cut by 8 bases, the J end by 2 bases, with 7 bases between. Here the CDR3 reads CASGATYEQYF. DNA of the CDR3: TGTGCCAGCGGTGCGACCTACGAGCAGTACTTC.

V gene TRBV20-1 combines with J gene TRBJ2-2; TRBD2 aligns across 8 bases. This CDR3 has 14 amino acids. Germline V gene sequence: CDR1 DFQATT, CDR2 SNEGSKA (reference sequence). V was clipped by 1 base and J by 7 bases; unmatched bases: 5. In DNA form, the CDR3 reads TGCAGTGCTAGAGCCCGGGCGGGAGGCGGGGAGCTGTTTTTT. Its protein product is CSARARAGGGELFF.

The chain uses TRBV7-2 and TRBJ1-3; the D is unclear. CDR3 length: 15 amino acids. The V end lost 0 bases, the J end lost 3 bases, and 9 bases lay between the germline ends. In germline, CDR1 is SGHTA, CDR2 FQGNSA. The CDR3 loop reads CASSLAIGNGNTIYF. The CDR3 DNA reads as TGTGCCAGCAGCTTAGCGATAGGGAATGGAAACACCATATATTTT.

The V gene is TRBV20-1, the J gene TRBJ2-5; maybe TRBD1 (7 bases). CDR1 is DFQATT, CDR2 SNEGSKA, per germline (reference sequence). The CDR3 is 16 amino acids. The CDR3 loop reads CTISLAGTDIQETQYF. The CDR3 region has the DNA TGCACCATCTCCCTTGCGGGGACAGACATCCAAGAGACCCAGTACTTC.